This T cell receptor beta chain was captured in a study of identical twins. This clonotype turned up a few times. cDNA molecules carried unique molecular identifiers, and template switching added a universal primer site. Using its own MiXCR run on the 5' RACE reads, TCRdb lists one record per CDR3 protein. The repertoire holds 500,000 to 600,000 distinct CDR3 sequences, with approximately 22% as singletons. The CDR3 is 14 residues long. V dropped 5 bases and J dropped 4 bases, with 14 bases sitting between them. Germline CDR1 is SGHTA and CDR2 is FQGNSA. This sample was also put to use in a study of T cells expressing NK-cell markers. That paper states: In several experiments, sorting was confined to alpha-beta TCR T cells through use of an anti-gamma-delta TCR antibody.

Sequences were obtained from CD4+ T cells sorted from blood. This sequence originates from a woman aged 18-35 years in good health. The chain joins TRBV7-2 to TRBJ2-5; D possibly corresponds to TRBD2 (6 bases). CDR3 in amino acids: CASSRVLGGETQYF. The CDR3 DNA follows: TGTGCCAGCAGCCGCGTTCTGGGAGGAGAGACCCAGTACTTC.